This TCR beta chain was found in a study of T-cell reconstitution after alpha-beta-depleted transplantation in children. General study results and limits: The main origin of T-cell counts and diversity one year after transplant was newly produced T cells. Several hundred graft clones that had expanded were reportedly the source of alpha-beta T cells about two months after transplant.

Preparing the TCRbeta library involved the use of unique molecular identifiers. TCRdb processed the PCR reads anew with MiXCR; each CDR3 protein has one entry. The sample includes about 440,000 distinct CDR3 sequences, about 40% seen only once; the top ten take approximately 30%. A note on this clonotype: What it binds is unknown.

V lost 4 bases and J lost 6, with 15 bases in between. CDR1 and CDR2 from the germline V gene are LNHNV and YYDKDF (reference sequence). The CDR3 is 14 residues long. Sequenced here: PBMCs, sampled before TCRalphabeta/CD19-depleted stem cell transplant. The chain uses TRBV15 and TRBJ1-2, with no clear D. The TCR comes from a girl aged 2-10 years with aplastic anemia, due to receive a stem cell transplant. The CDR3 reads CATSKFRQANGYTF. CDR3 coding DNA: TGTGCCACCAGCAAATTCAGGCAGGCGAATGGCTACACCTTC. The full variable domain, rest sourced from reference TRBV15 and TRBJ1-2, is DAMVIQNPRYQVTQFGKPVTLSCSQTLNHNVMYWYQQKSSQAPKLLFHYYDKDFNNEADTPDNFQSRRPNTSFCFLDIRSPGLGDTAMYLCATSKFRQANGYTFGSGTRLTVV.